A selection of T cell receptor beta chains follows, all from one sample in a study of cytomegalovirus exposure and HLA in healthy donors. Repertoires were generated with immunoSEQ multiplex PCR, while TCRdb's copy carries only in-frame clones and drops some. The sample consists of 60,000 to 70,000 clones, 80% to 90% of them appearing once. The sequencing input was PBMCs. Source of these receptors: a woman younger than 35 in good health and CMV-seronegative. CDR3s include the opening cysteine and the closing phenylalanine or tryptophan. A D gene is named only where the DNA matches it firmly. Size values are once, few and many counts, or a class for expanded clones, and some rows have none.

d_call: TRBD1; clone_size: NA; v_call: TRBV15; j_call: TRBJ1-1; cdr3_aa: CATSRDWSGQGAEAFF; cdr3_nt: TGTGCCACCAGCAGAGATTGGTCGGGACAGGGTGCCGAAGCTTTCTTT
d_call: TRBD2; clone_size: NA; v_call: TRBV9; j_call: TRBJ2-3; cdr3_aa: CASSVGGSNTQYF; cdr3_nt: TGTGCCAGCAGCGTCGGGGGGTCAAATACGCAGTATTTT
d_call: TRBD2; clone_size: NA; v_call: TRBV27; j_call: TRBJ2-1; cdr3_aa: CASSFPAGGTVEQFF; cdr3_nt: TGTGCCAGCAGTTTCCCCGCGGGAGGGACCGTTGAGCAGTTCTTC
d_call: TRBD1; clone_size: once; v_call: TRBV27; j_call: TRBJ1-2; cdr3_aa: CASSSTSGTGIIYGYTF; cdr3_nt: TGTGCCAGCAGTTCAACCTCCGGGACAGGGATTATCTATGGCTACACCTTC
d_call: NA; clone_size: once; v_call: TRBV7-9; j_call: TRBJ1-2; cdr3_aa: CASRRGGGLVDGYTF; cdr3_nt: TGTGCCAGCAGACGGGGAGGGGGGTTGGTCGATGGCTACACCTTC
d_call: NA; clone_size: NA; v_call: TRBV2; j_call: TRBJ1-3; cdr3_aa: CASSVGGLSGNTIYF; cdr3_nt: TGTGCCAGCAGTGTCGGCGGCCTTTCTGGAAACACCATATATTTT
d_call: NA; clone_size: NA; v_call: TRBV28; j_call: TRBJ1-5; cdr3_aa: CASSLWGATNQPQHF; cdr3_nt: TGTGCCAGCAGTTTATGGGGGGCCACTAATCAGCCCCAGCATTTT
d_call: TRBD1; clone_size: NA; v_call: TRBV4-2; j_call: TRBJ1-4; cdr3_aa: CASSQTGTGVTGEKLFF; cdr3_nt: TGTGCCAGCAGCCAAACCGGGACAGGGGTTACGGGTGAAAAACTGTTTTTT
d_call: NA; clone_size: NA; v_call: TRBV5-1; j_call: TRBJ2-3; cdr3_aa: CASSLASAGGTDTQYF; cdr3_nt: TGCGCCAGCAGCTTGGCTTCGGCAGGGGGCACAGATACGCAGTATTTT
d_call: NA; clone_size: NA; v_call: TRBV27; j_call: TRBJ1-1; cdr3_aa: CASSPEGRTEAFF; cdr3_nt: TGTGCCAGCAGTCCGGAGGGTCGAACTGAAGCTTTCTTT
d_call: NA; clone_size: NA; v_call: TRBV7-8; j_call: TRBJ2-7; cdr3_aa: CASSFESSYEQYF; cdr3_nt: TGTGCCAGCAGCTTTGAGTCATCCTACGAGCAGTACTTC
d_call: TRBD1; clone_size: NA; v_call: TRBV25-1; j_call: TRBJ1-1; cdr3_aa: CASSYRGRAEAFF; cdr3_nt: TGTGCCAGCAGTTACAGGGGTCGGGCTGAAGCTTTCTTT
d_call: NA; clone_size: NA; v_call: TRBV29-1; j_call: TRBJ2-5; cdr3_aa: CSVEEGSWTQYF; cdr3_nt: TGCAGCGTTGAGGAGGGGAGTTGGACCCAGTACTTC
d_call: NA; clone_size: NA; v_call: TRBV18; j_call: TRBJ1-5; cdr3_aa: CASSTRQGNQPQHF; cdr3_nt: TGTGCCAGCTCAACCCGACAGGGCAATCAGCCCCAGCATTTT
d_call: NA; clone_size: NA; v_call: TRBV7-2; j_call: TRBJ1-3; cdr3_aa: CASSFPSSGNTIYF; cdr3_nt: TGTGCCAGCAGCTTCCCGTCCTCTGGAAACACCATATATTTT
d_call: TRBD1; clone_size: NA; v_call: TRBV7-3; j_call: TRBJ2-6; cdr3_aa: CASSLGTGRGANVLTF; cdr3_nt: TGTGCCAGCAGCTTAGGGACAGGGAGAGGGGCCAACGTCCTGACTTTC
d_call: NA; clone_size: NA; v_call: TRBV28; j_call: TRBJ1-5; cdr3_aa: CASSSRQERLGQPQHF; cdr3_nt: TGTGCCAGCAGCTCTCGACAGGAGAGGTTGGGGCAGCCCCAGCATTTT
d_call: NA; clone_size: NA; v_call: TRBV28; j_call: TRBJ1-2; cdr3_aa: CASSLSAGSYGYTF; cdr3_nt: TGTGCCAGCAGTTTATCGGCAGGAAGCTATGGCTACACCTTC
d_call: TRBD2; clone_size: NA; v_call: TRBV5-1; j_call: TRBJ2-5; cdr3_aa: CASSSGLAGTLSQYF; cdr3_nt: TGCGCCAGCAGCTCGGGACTAGCGGGGACGCTCTCCCAGTACTTC
d_call: NA; clone_size: NA; v_call: TRBV5-8; j_call: TRBJ1-2; cdr3_aa: CASSERTGVGYGYTF; cdr3_nt: TGTGCCAGCAGCGAACGAACGGGGGTTGGCTATGGCTACACCTTC
d_call: TRBD2; clone_size: NA; v_call: TRBV5-1; j_call: TRBJ2-7; cdr3_aa: CASSLSGARTYEQYF; cdr3_nt: TGCGCCAGCAGCTTGAGCGGGGCGAGAACCTACGAGCAGTACTTC
d_call: NA; clone_size: NA; v_call: TRBV12-1; j_call: TRBJ2-7; cdr3_aa: CASSSLEDSSLAQQYF; cdr3_nt: TGTGCCAGCAGCTCCCTCGAGGACAGTTCCCTTGCTCAGCAGTACTTC
d_call: NA; clone_size: NA; v_call: TRBV28; j_call: TRBJ2-7; cdr3_aa: CASRGGLSEQYF; cdr3_nt: TGTGCCAGCAGGGGGGGGCTCTCCGAGCAGTACTTC
d_call: TRBD1; clone_size: NA; v_call: TRBV19; j_call: TRBJ1-2; cdr3_aa: CASSAYRDRDGYTF; cdr3_nt: TGTGCCAGTAGTGCGTACCGGGACAGAGATGGCTACACCTTC
d_call: NA; clone_size: NA; v_call: TRBV6-1; j_call: TRBJ2-5; cdr3_aa: CASSEWASETQYF; cdr3_nt: TGTGCCAGCAGTGAGTGGGCCTCCGAGACCCAGTACTTC
d_call: NA; clone_size: NA; v_call: TRBV4-2; j_call: TRBJ1-1; cdr3_aa: CASSQPGTPMETEAFF; cdr3_nt: TGTGCCAGCAGCCAGCCCGGGACACCAATGGAGACTGAAGCTTTCTTT
d_call: TRBD2; clone_size: NA; v_call: TRBV11-2; j_call: TRBJ2-5; cdr3_aa: CASSRRLAEETQYF; cdr3_nt: TGTGCCAGCAGCCGCCGACTAGCGGAAGAGACCCAGTACTTC
d_call: TRBD1; clone_size: NA; v_call: TRBV10-2; j_call: TRBJ1-3; cdr3_aa: CASSESWDRTGNTIYF; cdr3_nt: TGCGCCAGCAGTGAGTCGTGGGACAGAACTGGAAACACCATATATTTT
d_call: TRBD2; clone_size: NA; v_call: TRBV28; j_call: TRBJ2-7; cdr3_aa: CASSPLTSGLIEEQYF; cdr3_nt: TGTGCCAGCAGCCCTTTGACTAGCGGTTTGATAGAGGAGCAGTACTTC
d_call: NA; clone_size: NA; v_call: TRBV5-1; j_call: TRBJ1-1; cdr3_aa: CASSSQTVVNTEAFF; cdr3_nt: TGCGCCAGCAGCTCACAGACAGTGGTGAACACTGAAGCTTTCTTT
d_call: NA; clone_size: NA; v_call: TRBV6-5; j_call: TRBJ1-1; cdr3_aa: CASSYHILSGNTEAFF; cdr3_nt: TGTGCCAGCAGTTACCACATCTTATCGGGGAACACTGAAGCTTTCTTT
d_call: TRBD1; clone_size: NA; v_call: TRBV5-1; j_call: TRBJ2-5; cdr3_aa: CASSNGAGGGETQYF; cdr3_nt: TGCGCCAGCAGTAATGGGGCAGGGGGCGGAGAGACCCAGTACTTC
d_call: NA; clone_size: NA; v_call: TRBV7-7; j_call: TRBJ2-2; cdr3_aa: CASSLDTANTGELFF; cdr3_nt: TGTGCTAGCAGCCTGGACACCGCGAACACCGGGGAGCTGTTTTTT
d_call: NA; clone_size: medium-sized; v_call: TRBV7-2; j_call: TRBJ2-7; cdr3_aa: CVKLKDIGLRNEQYF; cdr3_nt: TGTGTCAAACTTAAGGACATAGGGTTGAGGAACGAGCAGTACTTC
d_call: NA; clone_size: NA; v_call: TRBV6-5; j_call: TRBJ2-7; cdr3_aa: CATSSYSYEQYF; cdr3_nt: TGTGCTACCAGCAGTTACAGCTACGAGCAGTACTTC
d_call: TRBD2; clone_size: NA; v_call: TRBV29-1; j_call: TRBJ2-7; cdr3_aa: CSVPGGLAGGGEQYF; cdr3_nt: TGCAGCGTTCCAGGGGGGCTAGCGGGAGGGGGCGAGCAGTACTTC
d_call: TRBD1; clone_size: once; v_call: TRBV5-6; j_call: TRBJ1-1; cdr3_aa: CASSFWTGIMNTEAFF; cdr3_nt: TGTGCCAGCAGCTTCTGGACAGGGATTATGAACACTGAAGCTTTCTTT
d_call: TRBD1; clone_size: NA; v_call: TRBV6-1; j_call: TRBJ1-2; cdr3_aa: CASSESGQGSYGYTF; cdr3_nt: TGTGCCAGCAGTGAATCGGGACAGGGGTCCTATGGCTACACCTTC
d_call: TRBD2; clone_size: NA; v_call: TRBV5-1; j_call: TRBJ2-3; cdr3_aa: CASSLTGLASPADTQYF; cdr3_nt: TGCGCCAGCAGCCTAACCGGACTAGCCTCACCTGCGGATACGCAGTATTTT
d_call: TRBD1; clone_size: once; v_call: TRBV19; j_call: TRBJ2-2; cdr3_aa: CASSGDRGGELFF; cdr3_nt: TGTGCCAGTAGTGGGGACAGAGGCGGGGAGCTGTTTTTT
d_call: NA; clone_size: NA; v_call: TRBV27; j_call: TRBJ1-1; cdr3_aa: CASSFGEGTEAFF; cdr3_nt: TGTGCCAGCAGTTTCGGGGAGGGGACTGAAGCTTTCTTT
d_call: NA; clone_size: NA; v_call: TRBV4-3; j_call: TRBJ1-5; cdr3_aa: CASSQDAQGIHQPQHF; cdr3_nt: TGCGCCAGCAGCCAAGATGCCCAGGGAATACATCAGCCCCAGCATTTT
d_call: NA; clone_size: NA; v_call: TRBV7-8; j_call: TRBJ1-1; cdr3_aa: CASSLKQGNTEAFF; cdr3_nt: TGTGCCAGCAGCTTGAAACAGGGGAACACTGAAGCTTTCTTT
d_call: TRBD1; clone_size: NA; v_call: TRBV6-1; j_call: TRBJ2-1; cdr3_aa: CASRTGVNEQFF; cdr3_nt: TGTGCCAGCAGGACAGGGGTGAATGAGCAGTTCTTC
d_call: NA; clone_size: NA; v_call: TRBV5-1; j_call: TRBJ2-2; cdr3_aa: CASSPALGDTGELFF; cdr3_nt: TGCGCCAGCTCCCCTGCGCTAGGGGACACCGGGGAGCTGTTTTTT